Listed here are 27 T cell receptor beta chains from one sample, sequenced in a study of tumor and adjacent non-tumor tissue in lung cancer. No cell sorting was done before RNA was extracted from the tissue. A modified ARM-PCR protocol with three rounds of nested PCR amplified TCRbeta. MiXCR was run by TCRdb on the multiplex PCR reads, yielding one entry per CDR3 protein. Among some 200,000 distinct CDR3 sequences listed, 71% were seen once. The material sequenced was lung tumor tissue. The receptor set was obtained from a man aged 55 to 70 with non-small cell lung cancer.

Here the CDR3 reads CSARDRRGSQETQYF. CDR3 sequence (DNA): TGCAGTGCTAGAGATCGGCGGGGGAGCCAAGAGACCCAGTACTTC. The chain combines TRBV20-1 with TRBJ2-5; 7 nucleotides align to TRBD2. The germline V gene encodes CDR1 DFQATT and CDR2 SNEGSKA (reference sequence). The CDR3 extends over 15 amino acids. The ends lost 0 bases at V and 1 base at J; junction bases unmatched: 5.

Remarks on this clonotype: One end of the junction fails to match germline, which may point to a read error. J is TRBJ1-6 and V is TRBV11-2; D is unclear. This CDR3 comprises 13 residues. Germline CDR1 reads SGHAT; CDR2 reads FQNNGV. The CDR3 DNA is TGTGCCAACAGCTCCCAGTCTAACTCACCCCTCCACTTT. Translation: CANSSQSNSPLHF.

Only a few counts were recorded for this clonotype. CDR3 bases: TGTGCCAGCAGCCGGAGGGGACAGGGGGTTCGAGAAAAACTGTTTTTT. This gives the protein CASSRRGQGVREKLFF. The chain employs TRBV5-4 and TRBJ1-4, with 11 bases identical to TRBD1. CDR3 length: 16 residues. CDR1 is SGHNT and CDR2 is YYREEE in the germline V gene (reference sequence). The V segment lost 4 bases and the J segment 8 bases; nucleotides outside the gene matches: 10. Drawing the rest from reference TRBV5-4 and TRBJ1-4, the complete variable domain is ETGVTQSPTHLIKTRGQQVTLRCSSQSGHNTVSWYQQALGQGPQFIFQYYREEENGRGNFPPRFSGLQFPNYSSELNVNALELDDSALYLCASSRRGQGVREKLFFGSGTQLSVL.

This sequence joins TRBV20-1 and TRBJ1-2, with 12 nucleotides matching TRBD1. From germline, CDR1 is DFQATT and CDR2 SNEGSKA (reference sequence). CDR3 length: 15 amino acids. Germline trimming cut 4 bases from V and 3 bases from J; bases unmatched to any gene: 6. DNA for the CDR3: TGCAGTGCTACCGGGACAGGGGGCGCCGACTATGGCTACACCTTC. Translated: CSATGTGGADYGYTF.

In this sample, this clonotype turned up many times. V gene TRBV6-5 combines with J gene TRBJ1-2; unclear D gene. From germline, CDR1 is MNHEY and CDR2 SVGAGI. Trimming pared 8 bases from V and 4 bases from J, leaving 14 bases between. CDR3 length: 13 residues. The CDR3 sequence: CASYRSGLYGYTF. The CDR3 bases are TGTGCCAGCTACCGATCAGGCCTCTATGGCTACACCTTC.

The chain couples TRBV4-3 to TRBJ2-7, with 9 bases identical to TRBD2. The J segment lost 4 bases and the V segment lost 1 base, leaving 8 bases of the junction unmatched. This CDR3 comprises 16 residues. The germline CDR1 and CDR2 sequences are LGHNA and YSLEER. CDR3 region: CASSQVVSGRFYEQYF. The CDR3 nucleotides read TGCGCCAGCAGCCAAGTAGTCAGCGGGAGGTTTTACGAGCAGTACTTC.

This clonotype was picked up many times. The chain employs TRBV4-1 and TRBJ2-1; D is undetermined. From germline, CDR1 is MGHRA and CDR2 YSYEKL. The CDR3 is 16 residues long. V was cut by 1 base and J by 0 bases, with 10 bases left in between. The CDR3 nucleotides read TGCGCCAGCAGCCAAGTCGACATGATCTCCTACAATGAGCAGTTCTTC. Protein sequence: CASSQVDMISYNEQFF.

J is TRBJ1-6 and V is TRBV20-1, with 8 bases aligning to TRBD1. Germline lookup yields CDR1 DFQATT and CDR2 SNEGSKA (reference sequence). With V trimmed by 5 bases and J by 14 bases, 11 bases remained unmatched. The CDR3 runs to 13 residues. The DNA for the CDR3 is TGCAGTGCTCGGGGACAGGAACACTCATCCCTCCACTTT. This translates into CSARGQEHSSLHF.

The chain combines TRBV11-2 with TRBJ1-1, with D perhaps matching TRBD1 (6 bases). The germline V and J ends were trimmed by 1 base and 5 bases, with 11 bases remaining between them. The CDR3 loop spans 14 amino acids. The germline V gene encodes CDR1 SGHAT and CDR2 FQNNGV. The chain's CDR3 is CASSLVHRDTEAFF. CDR3 nucleotides: TGTGCCAGCAGCTTAGTACACAGGGATACTGAAGCTTTCTTT.

On this clonotype: A much bigger clone sits one base away, suggesting this may be a read error. The gene calls are TRBV4-2 and TRBJ2-1, with D uncertain. The CDR3 loop spans 15 amino acids. Trimming removed 0 bases at V and 7 bases at J, with 13 bases between. The germline V gene encodes CDR1 LGHNA and CDR2 YNFKEQ. The CDR3 DNA is TGTGCCAGCAGCCAAGATCGTACTACCTGGAATGAGCAGTTCTTC. Its protein product is CASSQDRTTWNEQFF.

The count of this clonotype is one. Its ends do not fully match the called genes, so a read error is possible. The V call is TRBV20-1, the J call TRBJ1-1, with 7 nucleotides matching TRBD1. Per the germline V gene, CDR1 is DFQATT and CDR2 is SNEGSKA (reference sequence). The CDR3 covers 13 residues. The CDR3 sequence is CSARGRGYSEAFF. The CDR3 nucleotides are TGCAGTGCTAGAGGCAGGGGGTACAGTGAAGCATTCTTT.

This clonotype was counted a few times. A much larger clone lies one base from this, so it may be a read error. The chain uses TRBV11-2 and TRBJ1-1; TRBD1 might be the D (5 bases). Germline assignment: CDR1 SGHAT and CDR2 FQNNGV. This CDR3 region has 13 residues. The CDR3 DNA is TGTGCCAGCAGCGGCGGGACGAACACTGAAACTTTCTTT. This encodes CASSGGTNTETFF.

About this clonotype: Given a much more abundant clone one base away, this may be a read error. The DNA is left out, because the CDR3 cannot be placed on it with certainty; the CDR3 is given as TCRdb lists it. This rearrangement joins TRBV28 to TRBJ2-6; the DNA was not used to check the table's D call, TRBD1. CDR1 and CDR2 from the germline V gene are MDHEN and SYDVKM. The CDR3 length equals 17 residues, ends included. This CDR3 is CASSLSPWGSGANVPTF.

This clonotype occurred a few times. A much larger clone differs from this one at a single base, so this may be a read error. CDR3 in DNA: TGTGCCAGCGGGGGCGAGACATGGAATTCACCCCTCCACTTT. It specifies CASGGETWNSPLHF. This chain connects TRBV12-3 or TRBV12-4 to TRBJ1-6; D is perhaps TRBD1 (6 bases). The germline V and J ends were trimmed by 8 bases and 7 bases, with 15 bases remaining between them. This CDR3 has 14 residues.

V is TRBV20-1 and J is TRBJ2-6; 8 nucleotides line up with TRBD1. The CDR3 runs 17 residues. The junction had 13 bases not matched to a gene; V was cut back by 5 bases and J by 4 bases. CDR1 DFQATT and CDR2 SNEGSKA come from the germline V gene (reference sequence). DNA for the CDR3: TGCAGTGCTTCTCCGCGCAGGGGGCTGTCCGGGGCCAACGTCCTGACTTTC. This codes for CSASPRRGLSGANVLTF.

This clonotype was counted at least ten times. CDR3 residues: CASSQGQGFSDTQYF. The CDR3 bases are TGCGCCAGCAGCCAGGGACAGGGTTTCTCAGATACGCAGTATTTT. The chain uses TRBV4-1 and TRBJ2-3; 9 bases line up with TRBD1. Germline loops: CDR1 MGHRA, CDR2 YSYEKL. The CDR3 has 15 residues. Trimming took 3 bases from V and 4 from J; bases not matched to a gene: 5.

This chain links TRBV20-1 with TRBJ2-5, with 10 bases matching TRBD2. Trimming cost V 2 bases and J 6 bases; bases outside gene matches: 15. The germline V gene has CDR1 DFQATT and CDR2 SNEGSKA (reference sequence). The CDR3 runs to 17 residues. The CDR3, as DNA: TGCAGTGCTAGACCAACAGGGAGCGGGGGGGCCTTGAAGACCCAGTACTTC. Translating gives CSARPTGSGGALKTQYF.

As to this clonotype: The junction departs from germline at one end; a sequencing error may be responsible. The chain has TRBV11-1 and TRBJ2-2; TRBD2 is a possible D gene (6 bases). CDR1 and CDR2 from the germline V gene are SGHAT and FQDESV (reference sequence). The CDR3 has 15 residues. CDR3: CASSFVSRNTGGLFF. CDR3 DNA sequence: TGTGCCAGCAGCTTTGTCAGTAGGAACACCGGGGGGCTGTTTTTT.

This chain joins TRBV5-1 and TRBJ2-2; D might be TRBD1 (6 bases). This CDR3 is 16 amino acids long. Trimming removed 0 bases at V and 7 bases at J, with 16 bases between. Germline V gives CDR1 SGHRS, CDR2 YFSETQ. In DNA form, the CDR3 reads TGCGCCAGCAGCTTGGTAGGACAGTGGAATTTCGGGGAGCTGTTTTTT. As protein: CASSLVGQWNFGELFF.

Regarding this clonotype: One end of the junction does not line up with germline, which may come from a read error. The chain combines TRBV29-1 with TRBJ2-7; D is tentatively TRBD1 or TRBD2 (6 bases each). The germline gives CDR1 SQVTM, CDR2 ANQGSEA. The CDR3 covers 15 residues. Here the CDR3 reads CSVRPSTGGSYEQYF. The CDR3 DNA sequence: TGCAGCGTGCGTCCGTCCACCGGGGGCTCCTACGAGCAATACTTC.

V usage is TRBV12-3 or TRBV12-4 and J usage is TRBJ2-2, with D uncertain. V was trimmed by 3 bases and J by 1 base, leaving 12 bases between them. This CDR3 comprises 16 residues. Written as DNA, the CDR3 is TGTGCCAGCAGTTTTATGTCTTCGGGGAACACCGGGGAGCTGTTTTTT. Translated: CASSFMSSGNTGELFF.

In its sample, this clonotype was seen many times. The V call is TRBV11-1, the J call TRBJ2-7; 9 bases agree with TRBD2. Germline values: CDR1 SGHAT, CDR2 FQDESV (reference sequence). The length of the CDR3 is 17 residues. V gave up 1 base and J gave up 0 bases; unmatched junction bases: 7. CDR3 residues: CASSLGVFSGSSYEQYF. The CDR3 DNA follows: TGTGCCAGCAGCTTAGGAGTCTTTAGCGGGAGCTCCTACGAGCAGTACTTC.

This clonotype was picked up a small number of times. V and J are TRBV20-1 and TRBJ1-4; D is perhaps TRBD1 (6 bases). Trimming cost V 0 bases and J 6 bases, with 17 bases left between them. The CDR3 length is 16 residues. Germline values: CDR1 DFQATT, CDR2 SNEGSKA (reference sequence). The chain's CDR3 is CSARDLRQASDEKLFF. CDR3 bases: TGCAGTGCTAGAGACCTAAGACAGGCGTCGGATGAAAAACTGTTTTTT.

The rearrangement links TRBV28 to TRBJ1-2; 7 nucleotides match TRBD1. Germline V gives CDR1 MDHEN, CDR2 SYDVKM. J was trimmed by 6 bases and V by 5 bases; bases with no gene match: 9. The CDR3 is 14 amino acids. For the CDR3, the DNA is TGTGCCAGCAGTCTCTTGGGACAGAGGCATGGCTACACCTTC. This sequence encodes CASSLLGQRHGYTF.

Many counts were recorded for this clonotype. The chain is built from TRBV6-2 or TRBV6-3 and TRBJ2-5; D is uncertain. The CDR3 is made up of 11 amino acids. Germline CDR1 reads MNHEY; CDR2 reads SVGEGT. Trimming stripped 2 bases from V and 5 bases from J, with 3 bases between. CDR3 DNA sequence: TGTGCCAGCAGTTACGGGGAGACCCAGTACTTC. Residues: CASSYGETQYF.

Details on this clonotype: A much larger clone lies a single base off, so this may be a read error. The rearrangement links TRBV11-3 to TRBJ1-1; D gene unclear. The CDR3 consists of 12 residues. Germline V gives CDR1 SGHNT, CDR2 YENEEA. CDR3 DNA sequence: TGTGTCAGCAGCTACGAGAACACTGAAGCTTTCTTT. Encoded protein: CVSSYENTEAFF.

The chain employs TRBV20-1 and TRBJ2-1; D is undetermined. Germline CDR1 reads DFQATT; CDR2 reads SNEGSKA (reference sequence). The CDR3 runs to 12 residues. V was cut by 1 base and J by 7 bases, with 8 bases left in between. The CDR3 sequence: CSARGVRNEQFF. DNA of the CDR3: TGCAGTGCTAGAGGGGTTAGAAATGAGCAGTTCTTC.